These 25 T cell receptor beta chains originate from one sample sequenced in a study of T cells in Graves' hyperthyroidism and ophthalmopathy. TCR beta CDR3 regions were amplified from RNA transcripts. HTBI primers were employed in a first-round RT-PCR of the TCR CDR3. Each CDR3 protein gets one entry after TCRdb re-called the multiplex PCR reads with MiXCR. The sample lists roughly 510,000 distinct CDR3 sequences, 40% to 55% occurring once. Material for sequencing was peripheral blood or thyroid tissue (not recorded which). These receptors were taken from an adult woman with Graves' disease, either hyperthyroidism or ophthalmopathy (not recorded which).

In regard to this clonotype: It is unclear where the CDR3 begins or ends on the DNA, so no DNA is shown, and the CDR3 is as TCRdb lists it. This chain joins TRBV7-2 and TRBJ2-2. A total of 11 residues make up the CDR3, ends included. In germline, CDR1 is SGHTA, CDR2 FQGNSA. The CDR3 is CASSHQGSCFF.

This clonotype was seen many times. The rearrangement joins TRBV5-1 to TRBJ1-1; D is uncertain. The CDR3 loop spans 13 amino acids. Germline CDR1 reads SGHRS; CDR2 reads YFSETQ. Trimming removed 2 bases from V and 1 base from J, with 6 bases in between. The CDR3 coding sequence is TGCGCCAGCAGCTTTCTGGAGAACACTGAAGCTTTCTTT. It is translated as CASSFLENTEAFF.

J is TRBJ1-5 and V is TRBV7-2; 8 bases match TRBD1. Losses at the gene ends were 5 bases for V and 10 bases for J; bases not matched to a gene: 13. The CDR3 extends over 15 amino acids. Germline CDR1 SGHTA, CDR2 FQGNSA. CDR3 amino acids: CASSKGMAGGPPQHF. The CDR3 DNA follows: TGTGCCAGCAGCAAAGGGATGGCAGGGGGCCCTCCCCAGCATTTT.

The CDR3 DNA reads TGTGCCAGCAGCGAGGGACTGATGAACACCGGGGAGCTGTTTTTT. This encodes CASSEGLMNTGELFF. This sequence joins TRBV7-2 and TRBJ2-2, with D possibly TRBD2 on 6 matching bases. Germline loops: CDR1 SGHTA, CDR2 FQGNSA. V was pared by 5 bases and J by 1 base, with 11 bases between. This CDR3 contains 15 residues.

This clonotype was recorded a few times. The rearrangement uses TRBV7-8 and TRBJ1-2; D not resolved. Trimming removed 2 bases from V and 6 bases from J, with 13 bases in between. This CDR3 contains 14 residues. Germline assignment: CDR1 SGHVS and CDR2 FQNEAQ. CDR3 amino acids: CASSLLSEGHGYTF. The DNA for the CDR3 is TGTGCCAGCAGCTTACTCTCGGAGGGTCATGGCTACACCTTC.

This chain links TRBV29-1 with TRBJ2-5; maybe TRBD2 (5 bases). CDR1 and CDR2 (germline): SQVTM, ANQGSEA. The CDR3 runs to 11 residues. V gave up 4 bases and J gave up 4 bases, with 7 bases separating them. The CDR3 protein is CSVGAGETQYF. The DNA of the CDR3 is TGCAGCGTTGGGGCGGGAGAGACCCAGTACTTC.

This clonotype showed up just a few times. The J gene is TRBJ1-5, the V gene TRBV27, with D tentatively TRBD1 (6 bases). There are 14 residues in the CDR3. The germline V and J ends were trimmed by 3 bases and 7 bases, with 13 bases remaining between them. Germline CDR1 and CDR2: MNHEY and SMNVEV (reference sequence). DNA for the CDR3: TGTGCCAGCAGTTTGGAACAGGGCACCCAGCCCCAGCATTTT. The encoded protein is CASSLEQGTQPQHF.

The V gene is TRBV2, the J gene TRBJ1-1; the D is unclear. This CDR3 is 15 amino acids long. Germline V gives CDR1 SNHLY, CDR2 FYNNEI. The germline V and J ends were trimmed by 8 bases and 0 bases, with 16 bases remaining between them. The CDR3 sequence: CASSPRTEMNTEAFF. CDR3 nucleotide sequence: TGTGCCAGCTCACCCAGGACGGAAATGAACACTGAAGCTTTCTTT. The full variable domain, rest sourced from reference TRBV2 and TRBJ1-1, is EPEVTQTPSHQVTQMGQEVILRCVPISNHLYFYWYRQILGQKVEFLVSFYNNEISEKSEIFDDQFSVERPDGSNFTLKIRSTKLEDSAMYFCASSPRTEMNTEAFFGQGTRLTVV.

This clonotype has just one count. V usage is TRBV7-7 and J usage is TRBJ2-5; TRBD2 agrees at 7 bases. Germline assignment: CDR1 SSHAT and CDR2 FNYEAQ (reference sequence). The CDR3 runs 14 residues. CDR3 residues: CARAWEGRGETQYF. The CDR3 bases are TGTGCTAGAGCGTGGGAGGGGCGTGGGGAGACCCAGTACTTC.

This clonotype was counted ten times or more. The rearrangement joins TRBV20-1 to TRBJ1-2; TRBD1 matches 8 bases. Germline CDR1 is DFQATT and CDR2 is SNEGSKA (reference sequence). With V trimmed by 0 bases and J by 7 bases, 4 bases remained unmatched. The CDR3 is 13 amino acids. CDR3 DNA sequence: TGCAGTGCTAGAGATACCAGGGGGCTTGGCTACACCTTC. Its translation: CSARDTRGLGYTF.

Comment on this clonotype: This may be a read error: a much more frequent sequence differs by one nucleotide. The CDR3, as DNA: TGTGCCATCAGTTACTCTAGACTAGCGGTCTACGAGCAGTACTTC. Translation gives CAISYSRLAVYEQYF. The rearrangement joins TRBV6-5 to TRBJ2-7, with 9 bases identical to TRBD2. CDR1 is MNHEY and CDR2 is SVGAGI in the germline V gene. The CDR3 is 15 amino acids.

The V and J genes are TRBV12-3 or TRBV12-4 and TRBJ2-7; the D is unclear. V was trimmed by 4 bases and J by 2 bases, leaving 15 bases between them. The CDR3 length is 15 residues. In DNA form, the CDR3 reads TGTGCCAGCAGTTCAATGGACCGCTTTCCCTACGAGCAGTACTTC. Its translation: CASSSMDRFPYEQYF.

The chain joins TRBV10-3 to TRBJ2-5; TRBD2 matches 7 bases. The V gene's germline CDR1 is ENHRY and CDR2 SYGVKD. The CDR3 spans 16 residues. Germline trimming cut 4 bases from V and 3 bases from J; bases unmatched to any gene: 11. CDR3 sequence reads: CAISAATGGSKETQYF. The CDR3 DNA follows: TGTGCCATCAGTGCGGCTACCGGGGGGTCCAAAGAGACCCAGTACTTC.

Comments on this clonotype: One junction end disagrees with the germline gene, perhaps due to a read error. This chain joins TRBV20-1 and TRBJ1-5, with D possibly matching TRBD1 (6 bases). The CDR3 sequence is 12 residues long. Germline V gene lookup returns CDR1 DFQATT and CDR2 SNEGSKA (reference sequence). CDR3 protein: CSARGPLGTPEF. In DNA, the CDR3 is TGCAGTGCTAGGGGACCCCTTGGGACACCGGAGTTT.

The genes are TRBV2 and TRBJ2-5; 8 bases are shared with TRBD1. CDR3 size: 14 residues. The V gene's germline CDR1 is SNHLY and CDR2 FYNNEI. Trimming took 8 bases from V and 7 from J; bases not matched to a gene: 12. In DNA form, the CDR3 reads TGTGCCAGCCGAGACAGGGGAGGACCAAGGACCCAGTACTTC. Its protein product is CASRDRGGPRTQYF.

This clonotype was detected only once. V and J are TRBV20-1 and TRBJ2-7; D not resolved. CDR1 is DFQATT and CDR2 is SNEGSKA in the germline V gene (reference sequence). Trimming cost V 3 bases and J 2 bases, with 14 bases left between them. The CDR3 length is 14 residues. The CDR3 DNA sequence: TGCAGTGCTAGGCCCCGATCGTCTCCCTACGAGCAGTACTTC. Translated: CSARPRSSPYEQYF.

The chain couples TRBV7-9 to TRBJ2-7; D gene unclear. The CDR3 length is 11 residues. V lost 9 bases to trimming and J lost 2 bases, with 8 bases between them. Germline CDR1 SEHNR, CDR2 FQNEAQ (reference sequence). As DNA, the CDR3 is TGTGCCAGGAGAACGACCTACGAGCAGTACTTC. It specifies CARRTTYEQYF.

This chain connects TRBV10-3 to TRBJ2-3, with TRBD1 identical over 8 bases. The V segment lost 6 bases and the J segment 3 bases; nucleotides outside the gene matches: 5. Germline-derived CDR1 and CDR2 are ENHRY and SYGVKD. CDR3 size: 14 residues. The CDR3: CAIRAGTGTDTQYF. The CDR3 DNA sequence: TGTGCCATCAGGGCCGGGACAGGAACAGATACGCAGTATTTT.

The chain employs TRBV7-8 and TRBJ1-2, with TRBD1 identical over 12 bases. After removal of 5 bases from V and 0 bases from J, the junction contained 7 bases not matched to a gene. Germline assignment: CDR1 SGHVS and CDR2 FQNEAQ. The CDR3 length is 17 residues. CDR3 sequence: CASSRDRGRPANYGYTF. The CDR3 nucleotides read TGTGCCAGCAGCCGGGACAGGGGGCGTCCCGCTAACTATGGCTACACCTTC.

This chain connects TRBV3-1 to TRBJ1-5, with TRBD1 matching over 8 bases. V gave up 0 bases and J gave up 6 bases; unmatched junction bases: 7. The CDR3 totals 16 residues. CDR1 and CDR2 from the germline V gene are LGHDT and YNNKEL (reference sequence). The CDR3 region has the DNA TGTGCCAGCAGCCAAGATTTGTGGACAGGGCTTCAGCCCCAGCATTTT. Protein product: CASSQDLWTGLQPQHF.

This rearrangement joins TRBV29-1 to TRBJ2-7; D is perhaps TRBD2 (6 bases). CDR3 length: 11 amino acids. CDR1 and CDR2 (germline): SQVTM, ANQGSEA. With 5 bases removed from V and 7 bases from J, the gap between germline ends came to 12 bases. In DNA, the CDR3 is TGCAGCGTTTGGGGTAGCGGAGAGCAGTACTTC. Translating gives CSVWGSGEQYF.

The V gene is TRBV10-2, the J gene TRBJ1-1; D remains ambiguous. The CDR3 runs 13 residues. With 7 bases removed from V and 1 base from J, the gap between germline ends came to 10 bases. Germline assignment: CDR1 WSHSY and CDR2 SAAADI. The CDR3 loop reads CASMWATNTEAFF. The CDR3 DNA is TGCGCCAGCATGTGGGCCACGAACACTGAAGCTTTCTTT.

The chain employs TRBV25-1 and TRBJ2-1; D gene ambiguous. The V gene's germline CDR1 is MGHDK and CDR2 SYGVNS. Trimming stripped 5 bases from V and 3 bases from J, with 5 bases between. This CDR3 is 12 amino acids long. CDR3 loop: CASSRGYNEQFF. CDR3 DNA: TGTGCCAGCAGTCGAGGCTACAATGAGCAGTTCTTC.

As to this clonotype: One end of the junction fails to match germline, which may point to a read error. The chain couples TRBV10-2 to TRBJ2-3, with 11 nucleotides matching TRBD2. Germline CDR1 and CDR2: WSHSY and SAAADI. This CDR3 is built from 15 residues. DNA for the CDR3: TGTGCCAGCAGTTCACTAGCGGGAGTCGAGGATACGCAGTATTTT. Amino acids: CASSSLAGVEDTQYF.

On this clonotype: A read error is possible here, since a much larger clone lies one base away. V and J are TRBV2 and TRBJ2-2; tentatively, D is TRBD2 (6 bases). V was trimmed by 8 bases and J by 0 bases, leaving 13 bases between them. CDR3 size: 15 residues. From germline, CDR1 is SNHLY and CDR2 FYNNEI. The CDR3 sequence is CASGRGFANTGELFF. The CDR3 DNA reads as TGTGCCAGCGGTCGGGGGTTCGCGAACACCGGGGAGCTGTTTTTT. Together with reference TRBV2 and TRBJ2-2, the CDR3 gives the full variable domain: EPEVTQTPSHQVTQMGQEVILRCVPISNHLYFYWYRQILGQKVEFLVSFYNNEISEKSEIFDDQFSVERPDGSNFTLKIRSTKLEDSAMYFCASGRGFANTGELFFGEGSRLTVL.